The clone carrying this T cell receptor (beta chain) was detected only a few times. Its antigen is not identified. Isolated RNA was reverse transcribed in full, so expressed TCRB transcripts were sequenced. TCRdb's table, derived via immunoSEQ multiplex PCR, lists solely in-frame clones and lacks some. This table has about 390,000 clones, around 9.6% appearing once. This sample was included in a study of beta chain features in type 1 diabetes. Points from the study as a whole: The study found moderately but significantly shorter TCRB CDR3s in all four CD4+ subsets of Type 1 diabetes patients.

CDR3 size: 17 residues. Germline CDR1 and CDR2: LNHNV and YYDKDF (reference sequence). V was pared by 5 bases and J by 5 bases, with 11 bases of the junction left unmatched. This receptor was taken from a man under 40 with type 1 diabetes. The chain has TRBV15 and TRBJ2-4, with 11 positions matching TRBD1. Material for sequencing was central memory CD4+ T cells from blood. DNA for the CDR3: TGTGCCACCAGCGGATGGGCCGGGACAGGGGGTGAAAACATTCAGTACTTC. Translating gives CATSGWAGTGGENIQYF.